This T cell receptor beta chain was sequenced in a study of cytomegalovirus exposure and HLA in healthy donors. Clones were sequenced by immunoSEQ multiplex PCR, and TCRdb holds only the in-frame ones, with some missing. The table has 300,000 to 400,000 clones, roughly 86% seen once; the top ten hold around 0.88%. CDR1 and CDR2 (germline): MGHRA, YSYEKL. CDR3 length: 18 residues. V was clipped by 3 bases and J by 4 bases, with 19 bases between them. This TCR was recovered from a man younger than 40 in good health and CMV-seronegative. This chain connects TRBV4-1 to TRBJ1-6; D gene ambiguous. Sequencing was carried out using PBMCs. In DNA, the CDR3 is TGCGCCAGCAGCCAGGGCGGACCGACGGGGTCGTATAATTCACCCCTCCACTTT. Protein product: CASSQGGPTGSYNSPLHF.